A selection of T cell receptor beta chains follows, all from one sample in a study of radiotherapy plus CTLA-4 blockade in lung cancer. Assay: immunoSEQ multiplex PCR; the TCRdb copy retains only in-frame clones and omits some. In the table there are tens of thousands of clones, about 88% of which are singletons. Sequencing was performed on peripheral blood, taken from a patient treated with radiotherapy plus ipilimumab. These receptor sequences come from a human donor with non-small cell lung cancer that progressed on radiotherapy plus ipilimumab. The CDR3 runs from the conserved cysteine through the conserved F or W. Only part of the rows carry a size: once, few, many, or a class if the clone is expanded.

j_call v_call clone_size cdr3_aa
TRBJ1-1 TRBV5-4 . CASPSGRGPGANTEAFF
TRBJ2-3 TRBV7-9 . CASSLGSGRRGTDTQYF
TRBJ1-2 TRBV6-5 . CASSYAGGGGYTF
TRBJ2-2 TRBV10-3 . CAISGGPNTGELFF
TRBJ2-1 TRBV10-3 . CAISEGDRVYNEQFF
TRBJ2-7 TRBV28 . CASSSAGGIDYEQYF
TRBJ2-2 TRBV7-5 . CARSLRRELFF
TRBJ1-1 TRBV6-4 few CASSDSTGSGEAFF
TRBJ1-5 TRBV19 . CASSTTGTGVQPQHF
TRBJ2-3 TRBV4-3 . CASSHRQGPSTDTQYF
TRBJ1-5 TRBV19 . CASSETGNQPQHF
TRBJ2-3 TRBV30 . CAWSYPGTDTQYF
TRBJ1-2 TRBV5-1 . CASSRGDLNYGYTF
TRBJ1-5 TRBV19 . CASRDRGGQPQHF
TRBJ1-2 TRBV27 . CASSLAGQGDYGYTF
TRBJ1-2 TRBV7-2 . CASSLNGPNYGYTF
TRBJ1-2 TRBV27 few CASSLLSVGGDYGYTF
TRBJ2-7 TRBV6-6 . CASSPAYEQYF
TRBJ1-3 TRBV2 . CASSEFGNTIYF
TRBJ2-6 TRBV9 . CASSVEGSFGANVLTF
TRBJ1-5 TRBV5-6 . CASSLDREQPQHF
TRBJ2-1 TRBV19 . CATRGQASYNEQFF
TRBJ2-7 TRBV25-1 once CASSDDGTRVYEQYF
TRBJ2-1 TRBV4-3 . CASSQGPGSGSSYNEQFF
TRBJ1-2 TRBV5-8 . CASSLANYGYTF
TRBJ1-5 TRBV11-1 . CASSSTGPGNQPQHF
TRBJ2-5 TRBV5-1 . CASSFDHGGRETQYF
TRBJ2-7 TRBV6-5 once CASSQTGTATYEQYF